The clone carrying this T cell receptor beta chain has just a few counts. TCRbeta library preparation incorporated unique molecular identifiers. Each CDR3 protein is one row after TCRdb ran MiXCR on the PCR reads. The table records 75,000 to 90,000 distinct CDR3 sequences, roughly an eighth of them present only once. This entry comes from a study of T-cell reconstitution after alpha-beta-depleted transplantation in children. The source is a male patient aged 2 to 10 who had a stem cell transplant for acute lymphoblastic leukemia, so the T cells may come from the graft donor. Here the sequenced sample was PBMCs, mostly from graft donor cells, taken 180 days after TCRalphabeta/CD19-depleted stem cell transplant.

This CDR3 is CASRTSREQFF. For the CDR3, the DNA is TGTGCCAGCAGAACTAGTCGTGAGCAGTTCTTC. The chain couples TRBV6-5 to TRBJ2-1, with D possibly being TRBD2 (5 bases). This CDR3 is built from 11 residues. Germline V lookup: CDR1 MNHEY, CDR2 SVGAGI. V was cut by 6 bases and J by 9 bases, with 9 bases left in between.